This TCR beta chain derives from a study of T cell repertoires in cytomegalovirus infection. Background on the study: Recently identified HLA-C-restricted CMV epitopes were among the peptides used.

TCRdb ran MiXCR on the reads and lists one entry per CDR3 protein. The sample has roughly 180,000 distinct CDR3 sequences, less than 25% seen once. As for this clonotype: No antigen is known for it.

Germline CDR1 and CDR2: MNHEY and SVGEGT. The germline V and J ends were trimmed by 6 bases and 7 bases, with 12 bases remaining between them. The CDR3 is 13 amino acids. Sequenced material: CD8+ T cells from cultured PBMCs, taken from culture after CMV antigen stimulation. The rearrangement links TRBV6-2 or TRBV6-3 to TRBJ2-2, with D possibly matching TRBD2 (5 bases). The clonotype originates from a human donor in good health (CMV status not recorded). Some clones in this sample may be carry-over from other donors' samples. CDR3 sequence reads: CASSRDDFGELFF. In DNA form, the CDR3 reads TGTGCCAGCAGCCGGGATGATTTCGGGGAGCTGTTTTTT.